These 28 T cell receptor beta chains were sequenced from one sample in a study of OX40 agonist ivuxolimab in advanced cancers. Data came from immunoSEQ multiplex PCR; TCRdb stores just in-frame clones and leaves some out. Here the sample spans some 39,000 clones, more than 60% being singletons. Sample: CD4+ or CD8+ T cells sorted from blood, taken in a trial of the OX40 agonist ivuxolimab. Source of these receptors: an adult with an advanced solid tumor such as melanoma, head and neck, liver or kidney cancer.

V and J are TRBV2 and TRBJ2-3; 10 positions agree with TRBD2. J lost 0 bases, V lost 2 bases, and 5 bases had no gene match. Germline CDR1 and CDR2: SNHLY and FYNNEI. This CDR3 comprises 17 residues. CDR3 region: CASSELVSGGSTDTQYF. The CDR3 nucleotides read TGTGCCAGCAGTGAACTGGTTAGCGGGGGGAGCACAGATACGCAGTATTTT.

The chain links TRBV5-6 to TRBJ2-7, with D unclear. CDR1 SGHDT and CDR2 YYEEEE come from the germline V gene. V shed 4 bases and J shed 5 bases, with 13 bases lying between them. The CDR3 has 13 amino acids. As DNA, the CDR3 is TGTGCCAGCAGCCTTGGCCCAGGTAACGAGCAGTACTTC. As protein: CASSLGPGNEQYF.

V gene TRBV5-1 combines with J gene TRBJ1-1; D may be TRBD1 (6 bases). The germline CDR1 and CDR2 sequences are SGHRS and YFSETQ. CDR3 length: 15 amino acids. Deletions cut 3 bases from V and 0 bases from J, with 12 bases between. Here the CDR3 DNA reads TGCGCCAGCAGCTACCGGACAGAGATGAACACTGAAGCTTTCTTT. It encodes CASSYRTEMNTEAFF.

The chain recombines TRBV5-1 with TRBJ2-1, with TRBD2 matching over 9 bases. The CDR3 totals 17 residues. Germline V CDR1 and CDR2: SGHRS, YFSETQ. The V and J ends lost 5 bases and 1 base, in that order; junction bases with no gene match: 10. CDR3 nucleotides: TGCGCCAGCAGAACCGGGACTAGCTCCCGTTCCTACAATGAGCAGTTCTTC. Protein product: CASRTGTSSRSYNEQFF.

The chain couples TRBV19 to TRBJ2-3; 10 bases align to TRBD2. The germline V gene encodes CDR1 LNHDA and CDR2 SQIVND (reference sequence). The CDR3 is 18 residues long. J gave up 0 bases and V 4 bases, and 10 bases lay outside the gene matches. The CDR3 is CASSRASGGLPSTDTQYF. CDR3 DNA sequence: TGTGCCAGTAGTAGGGCTAGCGGGGGACTTCCTAGCACAGATACGCAGTATTTT. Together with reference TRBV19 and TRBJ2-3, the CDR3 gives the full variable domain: DGGITQSPKYLFRKEGQNVTLSCEQNLNHDAMYWYRQDPGQGLRLIYYSQIVNDFQKGDIAEGYSVSREKKESFPLTVTSAQKNPTAFYLCASSRASGGLPSTDTQYFGPGTRLTVL.

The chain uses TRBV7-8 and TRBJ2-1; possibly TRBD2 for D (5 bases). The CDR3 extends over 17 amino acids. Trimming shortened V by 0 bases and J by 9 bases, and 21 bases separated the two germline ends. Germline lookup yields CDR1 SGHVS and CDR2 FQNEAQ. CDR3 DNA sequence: TGTGCCAGCAGCTTAGCGCGGGTGACTACCAATTCTCGTGAGCAGTTCTTC. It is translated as CASSLARVTTNSREQFF.

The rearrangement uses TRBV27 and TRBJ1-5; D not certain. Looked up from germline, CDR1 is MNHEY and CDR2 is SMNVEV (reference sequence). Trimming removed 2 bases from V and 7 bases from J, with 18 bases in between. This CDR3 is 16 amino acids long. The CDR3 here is CASSLLEGGFNQPQHF. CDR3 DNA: TGTGCCAGCAGTTTACTTGAGGGTGGGTTTAACCAGCCCCAGCATTTT.

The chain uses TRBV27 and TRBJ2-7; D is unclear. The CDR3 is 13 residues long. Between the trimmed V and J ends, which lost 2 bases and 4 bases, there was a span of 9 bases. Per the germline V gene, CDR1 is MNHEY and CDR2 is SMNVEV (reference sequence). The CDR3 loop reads CASSLSGSYEQYF. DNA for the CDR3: TGTGCCAGCAGTTTAAGTGGGTCTTACGAGCAGTACTTC.

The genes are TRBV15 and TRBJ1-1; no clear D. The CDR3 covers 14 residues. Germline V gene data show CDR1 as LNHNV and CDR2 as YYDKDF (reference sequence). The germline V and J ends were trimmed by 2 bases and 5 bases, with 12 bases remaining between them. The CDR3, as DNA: TGTGCCACCAGCAGACTCCGGGTTGGGACTGAAGCTTTCTTT. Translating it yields CATSRLRVGTEAFF.

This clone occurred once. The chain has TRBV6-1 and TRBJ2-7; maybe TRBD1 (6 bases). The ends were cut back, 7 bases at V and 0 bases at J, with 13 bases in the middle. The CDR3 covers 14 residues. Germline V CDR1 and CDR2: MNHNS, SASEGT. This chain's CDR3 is CASIHQGNSYEQYF. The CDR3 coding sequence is TGTGCCAGCATCCATCAGGGGAACTCCTACGAGCAGTACTTC.

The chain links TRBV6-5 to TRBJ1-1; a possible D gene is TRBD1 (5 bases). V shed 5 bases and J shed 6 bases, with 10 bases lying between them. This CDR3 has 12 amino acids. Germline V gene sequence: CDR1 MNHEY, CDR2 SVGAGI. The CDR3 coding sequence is TGTGCCAGCAGTCGACAGAATTCTGAAGCTTTCTTT. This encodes CASSRQNSEAFF.

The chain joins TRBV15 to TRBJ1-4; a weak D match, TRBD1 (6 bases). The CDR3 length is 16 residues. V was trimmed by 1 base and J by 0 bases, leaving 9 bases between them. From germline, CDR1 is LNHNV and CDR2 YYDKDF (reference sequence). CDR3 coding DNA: TGTGCCACCAGCAGAGGACAGGAAGCAACTAATGAAAAACTGTTTTTT. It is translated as CATSRGQEATNEKLFF.

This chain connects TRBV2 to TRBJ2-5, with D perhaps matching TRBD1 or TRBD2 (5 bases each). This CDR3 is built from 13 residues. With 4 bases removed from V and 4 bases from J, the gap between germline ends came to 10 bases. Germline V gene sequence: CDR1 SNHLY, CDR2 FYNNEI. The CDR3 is CASSVPGRETQYF. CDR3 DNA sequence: TGTGCCAGCAGTGTACCAGGGAGAGAGACCCAGTACTTC. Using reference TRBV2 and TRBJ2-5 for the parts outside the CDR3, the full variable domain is EPEVTQTPSHQVTQMGQEVILRCVPISNHLYFYWYRQILGQKVEFLVSFYNNEISEKSEIFDDQFSVERPDGSNFTLKIRSTKLEDSAMYFCASSVPGRETQYFGPGTRLLVL.

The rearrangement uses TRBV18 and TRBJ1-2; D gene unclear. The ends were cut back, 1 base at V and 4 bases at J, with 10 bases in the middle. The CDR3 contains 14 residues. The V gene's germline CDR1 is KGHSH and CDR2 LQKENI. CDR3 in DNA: TGTGCCAGCTCACCACGTGGCGAAAGCTATGGCTACACCTTC. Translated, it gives CASSPRGESYGYTF.

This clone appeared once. CDR3 in amino acids: CASSLYDPFSGSNQPQHF. The CDR3 bases are TGTGCCAGCTCACTCTATGACCCCTTTTCTGGGAGCAATCAGCCCCAGCATTTT. The chain employs TRBV18 and TRBJ1-5; D gene uncertain. The CDR3 runs to 18 residues. Trimming left V 4 bases short and J 1 base short, with 20 bases between. The V gene's germline CDR1 is KGHSH and CDR2 LQKENI.

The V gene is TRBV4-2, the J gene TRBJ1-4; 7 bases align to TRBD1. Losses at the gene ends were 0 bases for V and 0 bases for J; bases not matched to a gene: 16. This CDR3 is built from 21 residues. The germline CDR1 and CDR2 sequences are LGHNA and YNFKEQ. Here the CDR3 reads CASSQDSRPATGPTTNEKLFF. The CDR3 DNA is TGTGCCAGCAGCCAAGATTCTAGACCGGCGACAGGGCCTACAACTAATGAAAAACTGTTTTTT.

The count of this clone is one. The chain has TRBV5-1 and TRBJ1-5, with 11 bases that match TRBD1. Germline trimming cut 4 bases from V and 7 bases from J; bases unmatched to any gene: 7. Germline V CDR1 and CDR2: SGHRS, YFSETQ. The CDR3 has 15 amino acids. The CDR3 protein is CASSNGTGGNQPQHF. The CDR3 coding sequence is TGCGCCAGCAGCAACGGGACAGGGGGTAACCAGCCCCAGCATTTT.

This CDR3 reads CSVEEVPEAYTF. The CDR3 bases are TGCAGCGTTGAAGAAGTCCCGGAGGCCTACACCTTC. This chain connects TRBV29-1 to TRBJ1-2; no clear D gene. The CDR3 sequence is 12 residues long. The V and J ends lost 0 bases and 10 bases respectively, with 12 bases between them. Germline values: CDR1 SQVTM, CDR2 ANQGSEA.

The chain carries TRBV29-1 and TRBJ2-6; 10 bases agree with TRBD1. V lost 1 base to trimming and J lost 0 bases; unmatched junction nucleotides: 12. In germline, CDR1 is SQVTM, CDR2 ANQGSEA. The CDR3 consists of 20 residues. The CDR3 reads CSVEGAPGQGSSSGANVLTF. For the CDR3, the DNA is TGCAGCGTTGAAGGGGCCCCGGGACAGGGGTCGAGCTCTGGGGCCAACGTCCTGACTTTC.

The CDR3, as DNA: TGTGCCAGCAGTTTAGGGGCTCTACTTAGCAATCAGCCCCAGCATTTT. This sequence encodes CASSLGALLSNQPQHF. The V and J genes are TRBV28 and TRBJ1-5; possibly TRBD1 for D (5 bases). Germline CDR1 and CDR2: MDHEN and SYDVKM. The CDR3 runs 16 residues. V shed 2 bases and J shed 0 bases, with 11 bases lying between them.

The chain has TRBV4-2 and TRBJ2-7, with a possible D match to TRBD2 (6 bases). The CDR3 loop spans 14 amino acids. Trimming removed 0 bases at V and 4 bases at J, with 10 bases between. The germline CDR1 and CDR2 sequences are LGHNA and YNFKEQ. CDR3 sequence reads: CASSQDRGTYEQYF. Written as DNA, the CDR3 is TGTGCCAGCAGCCAAGATCGGGGGACGTACGAGCAGTACTTC.

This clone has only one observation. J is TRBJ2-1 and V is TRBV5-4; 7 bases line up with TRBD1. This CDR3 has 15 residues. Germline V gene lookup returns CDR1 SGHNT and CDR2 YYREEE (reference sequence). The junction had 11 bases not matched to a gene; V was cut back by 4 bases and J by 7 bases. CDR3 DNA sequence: TGTGCCAGCAGCCTTCGTGCACAGGGGTTTAATGAGCAGTTCTTC. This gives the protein CASSLRAQGFNEQFF.

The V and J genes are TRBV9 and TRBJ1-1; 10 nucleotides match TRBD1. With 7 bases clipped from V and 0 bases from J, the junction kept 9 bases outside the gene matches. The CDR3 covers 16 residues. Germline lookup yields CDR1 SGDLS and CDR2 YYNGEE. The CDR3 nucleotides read TGTGCCAGCGGTAGAGGGACAGGGGCCTTGAACACTGAAGCTTTCTTT. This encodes CASGRGTGALNTEAFF.

CDR3 residues: CASSPRTEQFF. Here the CDR3 DNA reads TGTGCCAGCAGCCCCCGGACAGAGCAGTTCTTC. J is TRBJ2-1 and V is TRBV9, with D perhaps matching TRBD1 (5 bases). Germline CDR1 is SGDLS and CDR2 is YYNGEE. V shed 4 bases and J shed 10 bases, with 9 bases lying between them. This CDR3 has 11 amino acids.

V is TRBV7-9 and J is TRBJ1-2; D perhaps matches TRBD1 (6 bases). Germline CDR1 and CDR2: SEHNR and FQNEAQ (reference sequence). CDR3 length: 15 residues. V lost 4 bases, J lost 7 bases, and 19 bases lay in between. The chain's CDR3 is CASSSGGRAISGYTF. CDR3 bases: TGTGCCAGCAGCTCTGGGGGCAGGGCGATCTCTGGCTACACCTTC.

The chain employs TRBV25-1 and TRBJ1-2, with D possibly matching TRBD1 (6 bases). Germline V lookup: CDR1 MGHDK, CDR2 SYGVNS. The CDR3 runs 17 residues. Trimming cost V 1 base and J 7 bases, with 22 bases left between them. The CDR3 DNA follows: TGTGCCAGCAGTGAATCCGGAGGGGGGGCGCGGAGGGGTGGCTACACCTTC. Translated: CASSESGGGARRGGYTF.

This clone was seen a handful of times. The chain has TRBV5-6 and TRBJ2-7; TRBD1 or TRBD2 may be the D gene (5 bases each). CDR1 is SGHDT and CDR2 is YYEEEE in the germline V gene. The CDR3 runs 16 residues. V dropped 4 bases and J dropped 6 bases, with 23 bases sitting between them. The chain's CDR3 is CASSDQGVGVLSEQYF. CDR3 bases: TGTGCCAGCAGCGACCAGGGAGTGGGAGTCTTGAGCGAGCAGTACTTC.

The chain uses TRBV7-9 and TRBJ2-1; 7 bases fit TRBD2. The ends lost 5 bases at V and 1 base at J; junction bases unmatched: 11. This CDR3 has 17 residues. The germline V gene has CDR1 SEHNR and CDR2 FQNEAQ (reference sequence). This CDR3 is CASSPPLRGLSYNEQFF. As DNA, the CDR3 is TGTGCCAGCAGCCCCCCCTTGCGGGGGTTGTCCTACAATGAGCAGTTCTTC.